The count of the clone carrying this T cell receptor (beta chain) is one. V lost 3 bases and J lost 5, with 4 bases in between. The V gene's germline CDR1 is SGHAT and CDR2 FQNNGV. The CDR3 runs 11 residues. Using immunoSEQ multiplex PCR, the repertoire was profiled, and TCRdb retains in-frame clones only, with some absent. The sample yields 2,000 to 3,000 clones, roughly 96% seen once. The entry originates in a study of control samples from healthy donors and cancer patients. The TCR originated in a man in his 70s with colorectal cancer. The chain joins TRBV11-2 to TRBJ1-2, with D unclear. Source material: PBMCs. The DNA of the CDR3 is TGTGCCAGCAGCTTGGGGTATGGCTACACCTTC. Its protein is CASSLGYGYTF.